The 24 T cell receptor beta chains reported below all come from one sample, sequenced in a study of post-analysis software for immune sequencing data (dated by TCRdb to 2013 to 2016). The research as a whole found: Significantly higher frequencies in patients than in controls were found for roughly 5 TRBV segments, including TRBV5-6, TRBV5-1 and TRBV20-1.

The antigens for these receptors are not known. Library construction relied on PCR. The sequencer was an Illumina HiSeq 2500. To reduce PCR and sequencing biases, unique molecular identifiers were built into the TCR beta cDNA libraries. TCRdb handled the public reads itself, with Q25 trimming in fastp and clone calling in MiXCR, and kept productive beta chains. Identical CDR3 proteins give one entry, which carries the most common genes and DNA. This sample is represented by 450,000 or so distinct CDR3 sequences; under 55% of them were singletons. 9% to 14% of the sample belongs to the ten largest clones. Source material: blood. Source of these receptors: a girl under 18 with multiple sclerosis.

The V and J genes are TRBV19 and TRBJ2-1; TRBD1 aligns across 9 bases. This CDR3 has 16 amino acids. Germline values: CDR1 LNHDA, CDR2 SQIVND (reference sequence). The V gene end was trimmed by 6 bases and the J gene end by 6 bases; junction bases not matched to a gene: 12. CDR3 in amino acids: CASSLGPGQGVNEQFF. The DNA for the CDR3 is TGTGCCAGTAGCTTGGGGCCGGGACAGGGAGTCAATGAGCAGTTCTTC.

This clonotype was found a few times. The V call is TRBV7-2, the J call TRBJ2-6, with a weak D call TRBD1 (5 bases). V was clipped by 6 bases and J by 2 bases, with 11 bases between them. Per the germline V gene, CDR1 is SGHTA and CDR2 is FQGNSA. This CDR3 is built from 15 residues. CDR3 loop: CASSPQGTGANVLTF. The DNA for the CDR3 is TGTGCCAGCAGTCCCCAGGGCACTGGGGCCAACGTCCTGACTTTC.

The J gene is TRBJ1-1, the V gene TRBV11-2; D is ambiguous. V lost 8 bases and J lost 0, with 10 bases in between. The CDR3 loop spans 13 amino acids. CDR1 and CDR2 (germline): SGHAT, FQNNGV. The CDR3 reads CASGNIVNTEAFF. The CDR3 nucleotides read TGTGCCAGCGGTAACATTGTGAACACTGAAGCTTTCTTT.

The chain employs TRBV12-3 or TRBV12-4 and TRBJ2-7; perhaps TRBD2 as D (5 bases). The CDR3 is made up of 14 amino acids. V gave up 3 bases and J gave up 3 bases, with 12 bases separating them. The CDR3 loop reads CASSLSMRVYEQYF. CDR3 coding DNA: TGTGCCAGCAGTTTGTCAATGAGGGTCTACGAGCAGTACTTC.

The gene calls are TRBV7-2 and TRBJ2-7; 9 nucleotides match TRBD2. This CDR3 is 15 amino acids long. The V gene's germline CDR1 is SGHTA and CDR2 FQGNSA. Losses at the gene ends were 1 base for V and 3 bases for J; bases not matched to a gene: 4. The CDR3, as DNA: TGTGCCAGCAGCTTAGAGCCTAGCGGGAACTACGAGCAGTACTTC. Encoded protein: CASSLEPSGNYEQYF.

The rearrangement links TRBV6-6 to TRBJ2-7, with 8 bases aligning to TRBD2. The end of the DNA aligns better with TRBJ2-5, so the J call may be wrong. Germline assignment: CDR1 MNHNY and CDR2 SVGAGI (reference sequence). The CDR3 has 14 amino acids. CDR3 sequence (DNA): TGTGCCAGCACAAGCGGGAGAGGGGGGGAGACCCAGTACTTC. The encoded protein is CASTSGRGGETQYF.

This clonotype turned up a few times. The chain combines TRBV29-1 with TRBJ2-3, with TRBD2 matching over 8 bases. The V and J ends lost 3 bases and 3 bases, in that order; junction bases with no gene match: 11. The CDR3 totals 16 residues. Germline lookup yields CDR1 SQVTM and CDR2 ANQGSEA. CDR3 protein: CSVEGGLGVGTDTQYF. The DNA of the CDR3 is TGCAGCGTTGAGGGGGGACTAGGAGTCGGTACAGATACGCAGTATTTT.

The chain employs TRBV28 and TRBJ1-4; 8 nucleotides align to TRBD1. Germline lookup yields CDR1 MDHEN and CDR2 SYDVKM. This CDR3 contains 14 residues. The V gene end was trimmed by 7 bases and the J gene end by 12 bases; junction bases not matched to a gene: 13. CDR3 region: CASTPTGTGIELFF. As DNA, the CDR3 is TGTGCCAGCACCCCGACCGGGACAGGAATTGAACTGTTTTTT. The full variable domain, in which reference TRBV28 and TRBJ1-4 provide the parts outside the CDR3, is DVKVTQSSRYLVKRTGEKVFLECVQDMDHENMFWYRQDPGLGLRLIYFSYDVKMKEKGDIPEGYSVSREKKERFSLILESASTNQTSMYLCASTPTGTGIELFFGSGTQLSVL.

This clonotype was detected only a few times. The chain combines TRBV4-2 with TRBJ2-4; tentatively, D is TRBD1 (5 bases). CDR1 is LGHNA, CDR2 YNFKEQ, per germline. The ends were cut back, 0 bases at V and 3 bases at J, with 12 bases in the middle. The CDR3 contains 16 residues. This CDR3 reads CASSQDMRQGKNIQYF. The DNA of the CDR3 is TGTGCCAGCAGCCAAGATATGAGGCAGGGCAAAAACATTCAGTACTTC.

The J gene is TRBJ2-3, the V gene TRBV20-1; 9 bases align to TRBD1. The CDR3 runs 15 residues. CDR1 and CDR2 (germline): DFQATT, SNEGSKA (reference sequence). J was trimmed by 1 base and V by 6 bases; bases with no gene match: 8. CDR3 bases: TGCAGTGCAACGCCGCGGACAGGGGGCACAGATACGCAGTATTTT. Its protein is CSATPRTGGTDTQYF.

The chain joins TRBV5-1 to TRBJ2-7, with 8 bases that match TRBD1. After removal of 1 base from V and 1 base from J, the junction contained 7 bases not matched to a gene. The length of the CDR3 is 16 residues. Germline lookup yields CDR1 SGHRS and CDR2 YFSETQ. Here the CDR3 reads CASSLMSGQASYEQYF. The CDR3, as DNA: TGCGCCAGCAGCTTGATGTCGGGACAGGCATCCTACGAGCAGTACTTC.

The chain links TRBV29-1 to TRBJ1-2; D gene unclear. In germline, CDR1 is SQVTM, CDR2 ANQGSEA. V gave up 6 bases and J gave up 4 bases, with 12 bases separating them. CDR3 size: 12 residues. The CDR3 DNA sequence: TGCAGCGTAGCGACCCGGGGCTATGGCTACACCTTC. Amino acid sequence: CSVATRGYGYTF.

The gene calls are TRBV7-2 and TRBJ2-3; D call uncertain. CDR1 SGHTA and CDR2 FQGNSA come from the germline V gene. This CDR3 contains 13 residues. V was clipped by 3 bases and J by 2 bases, with 6 bases between them. Here the CDR3 DNA reads TGTGCCAGCAGCTTCATTCACACAGATACGCAGTATTTT. Amino acid sequence: CASSFIHTDTQYF.

This clonotype has just a few counts. The chain couples TRBV4-1 to TRBJ2-1; D is undetermined. The germline V gene has CDR1 MGHRA and CDR2 YSYEKL. Trimming left V 0 bases short and J 3 bases short, with 6 bases between. There are 14 residues in the CDR3. CDR3 sequence reads: CASSQDLGYNEQFF. In DNA, the CDR3 is TGCGCCAGCAGCCAAGATCTCGGCTACAATGAGCAGTTCTTC.

V is TRBV6-1 and J is TRBJ2-3; D possibly corresponds to TRBD2 (5 bases). The germline gives CDR1 MNHNS, CDR2 SASEGT. The CDR3 totals 16 residues. With 5 bases removed from V and 10 bases from J, the gap between germline ends came to 25 bases. The CDR3 region has the DNA TGTGCCAGCAGTCCAAGCGGAAGCCTAGGTCGGTATGCGCAGTATTTT. Amino acid sequence: CASSPSGSLGRYAQYF.

In its sample, this clonotype was seen a few times. The chain recombines TRBV6-6 with TRBJ1-4; possibly TRBD1 for D (5 bases). V was clipped by 6 bases and J by 3 bases, with 14 bases between them. This CDR3 spans 15 amino acids. Germline CDR1 and CDR2: MNHNY and SVGAGI (reference sequence). CDR3 in DNA: TGTGCCAGCAGACTTCGGGGCGCGTCTAATGAAAAACTGTTTTTT. Protein: CASRLRGASNEKLFF.

This clonotype was observed a handful of times. The chain combines TRBV12-3 or TRBV12-4 with TRBJ2-2; D possibly matches TRBD1 or TRBD2 (6 bases each). The CDR3 sequence is 14 residues long. V lost 4 bases to trimming and J lost 6 bases, with 12 bases between them. CDR3 sequence (DNA): TGTGCCAGCAGTTCGTGGGGGGCGTCCGGGGAGCTGTTTTTT. Translating gives CASSSWGASGELFF.

The chain has TRBV4-1 and TRBJ2-4; D is undetermined. The length of the CDR3 is 16 residues. Germline CDR1 is MGHRA and CDR2 is YSYEKL. The V and J ends lost 3 bases and 0 bases respectively, with 12 bases between them. In nucleotides, the CDR3 is TGCGCCAGCAGCCACGGACCCCGACAAGCCAAAAACATTCAGTACTTC. Translation: CASSHGPRQAKNIQYF.

This clonotype was found a few times. The chain employs TRBV20-1 and TRBJ2-7; the D gene is possibly TRBD1 (6 bases). Germline V lookup: CDR1 DFQATT, CDR2 SNEGSKA (reference sequence). This CDR3 comprises 13 residues. V shed 3 bases and J shed 2 bases, with 11 bases lying between them. The CDR3 sequence is CSASSGQAYEQYF. In DNA form, the CDR3 reads TGCAGTGCTAGCTCGGGACAAGCCTACGAGCAGTACTTC.

The chain recombines TRBV7-2 with TRBJ2-7; a weak D match, TRBD2 (6 bases). The CDR3 covers 14 residues. Germline V CDR1 and CDR2: SGHTA, FQGNSA. V was clipped by 1 base and J by 7 bases, with 14 bases between them. DNA for the CDR3: TGTGCCAGCAGCTTAGTTCAGGGAGGAGAAGAGCAGTACTTC. This encodes CASSLVQGGEEQYF.

The V gene is TRBV5-1, the J gene TRBJ2-5; 8 bases match TRBD2. Germline V gene lookup returns CDR1 SGHRS and CDR2 YFSETQ. The CDR3 is 15 amino acids. Trimming cost V 1 base and J 3 bases; bases outside gene matches: 5. CDR3 DNA: TGCGCCAGCAGCTTGTCTTCGGGAGGGGAAGAGACCCAGTACTTC. Translated: CASSLSSGGEETQYF.

This rearrangement joins TRBV7-2 to TRBJ2-1; 8 bases align to TRBD1. Per the germline V gene, CDR1 is SGHTA and CDR2 is FQGNSA. Losses at the gene ends were 5 bases for V and 11 bases for J; bases not matched to a gene: 11. CDR3 length: 14 residues. The CDR3 protein is CASSTETGQGQQFF. CDR3 coding DNA: TGTGCCAGCAGCACAGAAACCGGACAGGGCCAGCAGTTCTTC.

The chain carries TRBV7-2 and TRBJ2-7, with no clear D. The CDR3 has 13 residues. From germline, CDR1 is SGHTA and CDR2 FQGNSA. Trimming shortened V by 5 bases and J by 0 bases, and 8 bases separated the two germline ends. The CDR3 DNA reads TGTGCCAGCAGCCCCTCTTTCTCCTACGAGCAGTACTTC. Translating it yields CASSPSFSYEQYF. The variable domain in full, completed from reference TRBV7-2 and TRBJ2-7, reads GAGVSQSPSNKVTEKGKDVELRCDPISGHTALYWYRQSLGQGLEFLIYFQGNSAPDKSGLPSDRFSAERTGGSVSTLTIQRTQQEDSAVYLCASSPSFSYEQYFGPGTRLTVT.

This clonotype was counted only a few times. The J gene is TRBJ2-3, the V gene TRBV7-2, with unresolved D. The CDR3 has 15 residues. Germline CDR1 SGHTA, CDR2 FQGNSA. V lost 1 base and J lost 0, with 8 bases in between. This CDR3 reads CASSLVDGSTDTQYF. The CDR3 nucleotides read TGTGCCAGCAGCTTAGTTGACGGGAGCACAGATACGCAGTATTTT.